This T cell receptor beta chain was sequenced during a study of T cells in Graves' hyperthyroidism and ophthalmopathy. The study's findings and limits: Blood also held most thyroid clonotypes expanded beyond 0.001. Ophthalmopathy was told apart from stable hyperthyroidism by a 13 V-J model.

Germline CDR1 is KGHSH and CDR2 is LQKENI. V was cut by 3 bases and J by 5 bases, with 13 bases left in between. The CDR3 is 14 residues long. In this sample, this clonotype turned up many times. The antigen is not known. Researchers took RNA transcripts and amplified the TCR beta CDR3 regions from them. The HTBI primer set served for first-round RT-PCR of the TCR CDR3. One entry per CDR3 protein results from TCRdb running MiXCR on the multiplex PCR reads. Counted here are about 740,000 distinct CDR3 sequences, 14% occurring once; the ten biggest clones make up about 10%. The study defined stable Graves' hyperthyroidism as no ophthalmopathy progression within 18 months.

The sample comprised blood. The chain joins TRBV18 to TRBJ1-2; D is perhaps TRBD1 (5 bases). This TCR derives from a woman under 30 with Graves' hyperthyroidism. The CDR3 reads CASSPSGTLYGYTF. The CDR3 DNA follows: TGTGCCAGCTCACCGTCCGGGACCCTGTATGGCTACACCTTC.